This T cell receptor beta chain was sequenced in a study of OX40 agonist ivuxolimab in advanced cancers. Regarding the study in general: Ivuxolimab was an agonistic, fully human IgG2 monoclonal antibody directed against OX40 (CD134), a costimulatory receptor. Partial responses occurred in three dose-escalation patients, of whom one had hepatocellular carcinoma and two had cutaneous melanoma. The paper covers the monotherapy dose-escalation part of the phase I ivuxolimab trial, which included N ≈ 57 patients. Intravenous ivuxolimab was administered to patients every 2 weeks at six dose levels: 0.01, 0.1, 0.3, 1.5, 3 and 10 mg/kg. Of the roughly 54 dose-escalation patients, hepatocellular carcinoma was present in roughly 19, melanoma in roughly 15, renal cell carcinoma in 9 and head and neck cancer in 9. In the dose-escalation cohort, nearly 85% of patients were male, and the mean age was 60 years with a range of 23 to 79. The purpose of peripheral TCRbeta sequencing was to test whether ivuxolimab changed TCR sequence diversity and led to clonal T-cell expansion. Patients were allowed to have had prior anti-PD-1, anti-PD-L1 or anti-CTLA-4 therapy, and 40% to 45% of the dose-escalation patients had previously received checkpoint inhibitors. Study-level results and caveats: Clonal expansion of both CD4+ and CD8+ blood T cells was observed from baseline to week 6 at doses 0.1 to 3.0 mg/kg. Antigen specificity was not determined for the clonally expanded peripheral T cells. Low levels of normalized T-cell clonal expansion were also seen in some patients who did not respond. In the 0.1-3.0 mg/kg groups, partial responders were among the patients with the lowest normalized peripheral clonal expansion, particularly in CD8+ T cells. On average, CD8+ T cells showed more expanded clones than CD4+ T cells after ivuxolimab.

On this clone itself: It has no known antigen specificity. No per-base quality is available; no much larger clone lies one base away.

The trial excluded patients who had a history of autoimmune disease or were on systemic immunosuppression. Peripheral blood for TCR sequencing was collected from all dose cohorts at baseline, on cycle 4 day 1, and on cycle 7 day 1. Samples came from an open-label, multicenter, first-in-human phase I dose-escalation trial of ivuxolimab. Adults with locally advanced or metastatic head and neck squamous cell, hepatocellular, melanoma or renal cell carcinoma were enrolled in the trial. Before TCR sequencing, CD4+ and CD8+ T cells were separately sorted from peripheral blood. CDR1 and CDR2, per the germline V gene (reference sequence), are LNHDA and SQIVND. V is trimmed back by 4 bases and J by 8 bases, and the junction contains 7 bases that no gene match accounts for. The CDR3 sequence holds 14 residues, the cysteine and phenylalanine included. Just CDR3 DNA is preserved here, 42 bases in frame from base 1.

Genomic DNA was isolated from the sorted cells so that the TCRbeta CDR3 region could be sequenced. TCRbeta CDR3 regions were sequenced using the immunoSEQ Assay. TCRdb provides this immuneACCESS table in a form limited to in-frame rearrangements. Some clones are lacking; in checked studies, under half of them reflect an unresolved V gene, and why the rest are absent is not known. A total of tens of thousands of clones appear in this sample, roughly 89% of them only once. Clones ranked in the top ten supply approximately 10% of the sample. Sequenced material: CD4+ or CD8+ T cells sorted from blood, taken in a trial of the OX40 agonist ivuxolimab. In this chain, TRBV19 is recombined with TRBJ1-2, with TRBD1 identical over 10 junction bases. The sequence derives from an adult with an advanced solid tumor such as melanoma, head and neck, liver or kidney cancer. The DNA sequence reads TGTGCCAGTAGTACCGGGACAGGGGATTGGGGCTACACCTTC. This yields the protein CASSTGTGDWGYTF.